These 18 T cell receptor beta chains share one sample of origin, sequenced in a study of persistence of HIV-infected CD4 T cells. Their recognized antigens are unknown. The stimulus was an HIV-1 Gag 15-mer peptide pool, 1 ug/peptide/mL. Sorted nonresponding memory CD4+ T cells were CD40L-negative, CD69-negative, CD45RO-high. This was the immunoSEQ version 4 assay in survey mode. TCRdb keeps only in-frame clones here, not all; method: immunoSEQ multiplex PCR. The table has just under 65,000 clones, 70% to 75% seen once; the top ten hold more than 1.5%. The source was CD4+ T cells sorted from PBMCs after approximately 20-hour stimulation, collected from a patient who received antiretroviral therapy. Receptors were obtained from an adult man with HIV who was CMV-seropositive.

This chain links TRBV5-1 with TRBJ2-2; possible D gene TRBD2, 5 bases. Germline lookup yields CDR1 SGHRS and CDR2 YFSETQ. Trimming removed 4 bases from V and 3 bases from J, with 10 bases in between. The CDR3 loop spans 14 amino acids. CDR3 DNA: TGCGCCAGCAGCCGGGGTGATGACACCGGGGAGCTGTTTTTT. Translating gives CASSRGDDTGELFF.

This rearrangement joins TRBV24-1 to TRBJ1-2; 7 nucleotides align to TRBD1. With 2 bases clipped from V and 7 bases from J, the junction kept 9 bases outside the gene matches. Germline V CDR1 and CDR2: KGHDR, SFDVKD. This CDR3 comprises 15 residues. The CDR3 sequence is CATSDSSDRVGGYTF. The CDR3 nucleotides are TGTGCCACCAGTGATTCCTCTGACAGGGTAGGTGGCTACACCTTC.

There are a few counts of this clone. The chain combines TRBV6-5 with TRBJ2-7, with 8 positions matching TRBD1. After removal of 6 bases from V and 4 bases from J, the junction contained 11 bases not matched to a gene. Germline CDR1 MNHEY, CDR2 SVGAGI. CDR3 length equals 15 residues. CDR3 amino acids: CASRNGQGRRYEQYF. The CDR3 DNA reads TGTGCCAGCAGAAACGGACAGGGAAGGCGGTACGAGCAGTACTTC.

V gene TRBV2 combines with J gene TRBJ1-1; no clear D. V was pared by 11 bases and J by 1 base, with 14 bases between. The CDR3 consists of 13 residues. CDR1 is SNHLY, CDR2 FYNNEI, per germline. CDR3 coding DNA: TGTGCCGGAACTAAGGATGGGAACACTGAAGCTTTCTTT. Amino acids: CAGTKDGNTEAFF.

This clone was seen a handful of times. This rearrangement joins TRBV6-5 to TRBJ1-4; D remains ambiguous. The V end lost 5 bases, the J end lost 7 bases, and 14 bases lay between the germline ends. The CDR3 runs 14 residues. Germline values: CDR1 MNHEY, CDR2 SVGAGI. CDR3 sequence: CASSRALPGEKLFF. As DNA, the CDR3 is TGTGCCAGCAGTAGAGCCCTACCGGGTGAAAAACTGTTTTTT.

The V gene is TRBV9, the J gene TRBJ1-6; D is ambiguous. CDR3 length equals 17 residues. CDR1 is SGDLS and CDR2 is YYNGEE in the germline V gene. Trimming shortened V by 0 bases and J by 5 bases, and 15 bases separated the two germline ends. CDR3 DNA sequence: TGTGCCAGCAGCGTAGCTACGCCGGGTGCCGATAATTCACCCCTCCACTTT. Its protein product is CASSVATPGADNSPLHF.

The V and J genes are TRBV2 and TRBJ1-6; possible D gene TRBD1, 5 bases. The CDR3 is 15 amino acids. The germline CDR1 and CDR2 sequences are SNHLY and FYNNEI. The V gene lost 6 bases and the J gene lost 6 bases, with 15 bases spanning the gap. CDR3 in DNA: TGTGCCAGCAGAGACCGGGACGGAGCTAATTCACCCCTCCACTTT. It is translated as CASRDRDGANSPLHF.

This clone was observed a few times. The CDR3 bases are TGTGCCAGCAGCCCAAAATACAGGGATTCACCCCTCCACTTT. Encoded protein: CASSPKYRDSPLHF. This chain links TRBV3-1 (or the pseudogene TRBV3-2) with TRBJ1-6; perhaps TRBD1 as D (6 bases). V was shortened by 4 bases and J by 8 bases, with 12 bases between the two germline ends. The CDR3 spans 14 residues. The germline V gene encodes CDR1 LGHDT and CDR2 YNNKEL (reference sequence).

The CDR3 region is CASSEARGKNSPLHF. The DNA of the CDR3 is TGTGCCAGCAGTGAAGCGAGGGGCAAGAATTCACCCCTCCACTTT. The chain recombines TRBV6-1 with TRBJ1-6; TRBD1 might be the D (5 bases). With 0 bases removed from V and 7 bases from J, the gap between germline ends came to 10 bases. CDR1 is MNHNS, CDR2 SASEGT, per germline. The CDR3 covers 15 residues.

The genes are TRBV28 and TRBJ1-4, with TRBD1 as a possible D gene (6 bases). The germline V gene encodes CDR1 MDHEN and CDR2 SYDVKM. The CDR3 consists of 15 residues. V lost 5 bases and J lost 4, with 14 bases in between. As DNA, the CDR3 is TGTGCCAGCAGTACCCCACCGGGACATAATGAAAAACTGTTTTTT. The encoded protein is CASSTPPGHNEKLFF. The full variable domain, its missing parts supplied by reference TRBV28 and TRBJ1-4, is DVKVTQSSRYLVKRTGEKVFLECVQDMDHENMFWYRQDPGLGLRLIYFSYDVKMKEKGDIPEGYSVSREKKERFSLILESASTNQTSMYLCASSTPPGHNEKLFFGSGTQLSVL.

Only a few counts were recorded for this clone. The V call is TRBV6-5, the J call TRBJ1-5; 7 bases map to TRBD1. The germline CDR1 and CDR2 sequences are MNHEY and SVGAGI. With 6 bases clipped from V and 6 bases from J, the junction kept 5 bases outside the gene matches. There are 13 residues in the CDR3. CDR3 sequence (DNA): TGTGCCAGCAGCACAGGGGAGAGTCAGCCCCAGCATTTT. Its translation: CASSTGESQPQHF.

This chain joins TRBV6-5 and TRBJ1-2; 8 nucleotides match TRBD1. The CDR3 length is 13 residues. In germline, CDR1 is MNHEY, CDR2 SVGAGI. Trimming removed 6 bases from V and 7 bases from J; junction bases left unmatched: 7. CDR3 protein: CASSLDRVGGYTF. The DNA of the CDR3 is TGTGCCAGCAGCCTGGACAGGGTGGGTGGCTACACCTTC.

In its sample, this clone was seen many times. This sample also contains other DNA sequences that code for the same CDR3. This chain links TRBV5-4 with TRBJ1-3; possible D gene TRBD1, 5 bases. The CDR3 contains 13 residues. V was clipped by 4 bases and J by 2 bases, with 7 bases between them. CDR1 SGHNT and CDR2 YYREEE come from the germline V gene (reference sequence). The CDR3 bases are TGTGCCAGCAGCCGGGACGCTGGAAACACCATATATTTT. This translates into CASSRDAGNTIYF. Complete variable domain (other parts from reference TRBV5-4 and TRBJ1-3): ETGVTQSPTHLIKTRGQQVTLRCSSQSGHNTVSWYQQALGQGPQFIFQYYREEENGRGNFPPRFSGLQFPNYSSELNVNALELDDSALYLCASSRDAGNTIYFGEGSWLTVV.

The chain uses TRBV7-7 and TRBJ2-2, with D perhaps given as TRBD1 or TRBD2 (5 bases each). V was clipped by 1 base and J by 2 bases, with 11 bases between them. Germline V CDR1 and CDR2: SSHAT, FNYEAQ (reference sequence). CDR3 length equals 16 residues. The chain's CDR3 is CASSLGRGVNTGELFF. The CDR3 bases are TGTGCCAGCAGCTTAGGCCGGGGCGTAAACACCGGGGAGCTGTTTTTT.

This clone has only one observation. The CDR3 coding sequence is TGTGCCAGCAGTCTACTGACAGGGGGGGACGAAAAACTGTTTTTT. Translated: CASSLLTGGDEKLFF. J is TRBJ1-4 and V is TRBV28; 9 bases are a match to TRBD1. The CDR3 covers 15 residues. After removal of 5 bases from V and 8 bases from J, the junction contained 9 bases not matched to a gene. The V gene's germline CDR1 is MDHEN and CDR2 SYDVKM. Full variable domain (missing parts from reference TRBV28 and TRBJ1-4): DVKVTQSSRYLVKRTGEKVFLECVQDMDHENMFWYRQDPGLGLRLIYFSYDVKMKEKGDIPEGYSVSREKKERFSLILESASTNQTSMYLCASSLLTGGDEKLFFGSGTQLSVL.

This chain connects TRBV10-2 to TRBJ2-2; 9 bases match TRBD1. This CDR3 contains 14 residues. J was trimmed by 2 bases and V by 6 bases; bases with no gene match: 1. The V gene's germline CDR1 is WSHSY and CDR2 SAAADI. This CDR3 is CASRGQGNTGELFF. CDR3 nucleotides: TGCGCCAGCAGGGGACAGGGCAACACCGGGGAGCTGTTTTTT.

The V gene is TRBV6-2 or TRBV6-3, the J gene TRBJ1-3; D not certain. The CDR3 sequence is 12 residues long. Deletions cut 3 bases from V and 3 bases from J, with 3 bases between. Per the germline V gene, CDR1 is MNHEY and CDR2 is SVGEGT. This chain's CDR3 is CASSYGGNTIYF. The CDR3 DNA reads TGTGCCAGCAGTTATGGTGGAAACACCATATATTTT.

This chain joins TRBV19 and TRBJ2-1; 9 positions match TRBD1. V lost 2 bases to trimming and J lost 2 bases; unmatched junction nucleotides: 10. The CDR3 runs to 18 residues. Germline V lookup: CDR1 LNHDA, CDR2 SQIVND (reference sequence). Here the CDR3 DNA reads TGTGCCAGTAGTATAAGGGGCCCGAGACAGGGGGCCTACAATGAGCAGTTCTTC. It is translated as CASSIRGPRQGAYNEQFF.